This entry lists 18 T cell receptor beta chains sequenced from one sample in a study of regulatory T cells in long-lasting Graves disease. Arm-PCR with iRepertoire HTBI primers amplified the CDR3 regions for these TCR beta libraries. TCRdb fed the multiplex PCR reads into MiXCR, producing one record per CDR3 protein. This table has about 400,000 distinct CDR3 sequences, roughly a sixth appearing once. Time point here: newly diagnosed GD, antithyroid drugs for less than 3 months. RNA extracted from PBMCs served as the sequencing template. Sequences were derived from peripheral blood mononuclear cells (PBMCs), sampled at new diagnosis, from a patient treated with antithyroid drugs. These receptors came from a female donor with Graves disease.

This clonotype has only a few counts. A much more abundant neighbour one base away suggests this may be a read error. The rearrangement uses TRBV12-3 or TRBV12-4 and TRBJ2-1, with TRBD1 identical over 9 bases. This CDR3 has 14 residues. The CDR3 nucleotides read TGTGCCAGCAGCTTAGTAGGGACAGGGATCGAGCAGTTCTTC. It yields the protein CASSLVGTGIEQFF.

There are many counts of this clonotype. V and J are TRBV12-3 or TRBV12-4 and TRBJ1-2; D is undetermined. This CDR3 has 13 residues. V was clipped by 5 bases and J by 2 bases, with 9 bases between them. CDR3 protein: CASSSAANYGYTF. The CDR3 coding sequence is TGTGCCAGCAGTAGCGCGGCAAACTATGGCTACACCTTC.

This clonotype was observed many times. The chain has TRBV27 and TRBJ1-2; 10 nucleotides agree with TRBD1. Germline V CDR1 and CDR2: MNHEY, SMNVEV (reference sequence). CDR3 length: 14 amino acids. The J segment lost 7 bases and the V segment lost 6 bases, leaving 8 bases of the junction unmatched. The chain's CDR3 is CASSLRQGAFGYTF. The DNA of the CDR3 is TGTGCCAGCAGCCTCAGACAGGGGGCGTTTGGCTACACCTTC.

This clonotype was observed at least ten times. V gene TRBV7-9 combines with J gene TRBJ2-1; the match to TRBD2 covers 7 bases. The V segment lost 1 base and the J segment 11 bases; nucleotides outside the gene matches: 2. CDR1 and CDR2 from the germline V gene are SEHNR and FQNEAQ (reference sequence). The CDR3 is 12 amino acids. The CDR3 region is CASSLGDYKQFF. The CDR3 DNA reads as TGTGCCAGCAGCTTAGGGGACTATAAGCAGTTCTTC.

This clonotype appeared many times. The chain employs TRBV20-1 and TRBJ1-2; 9 bases map to TRBD1. V shed 7 bases, J shed 2 bases, and the junction held 5 bases outside the gene matches. Germline V gives CDR1 DFQATT, CDR2 SNEGSKA (reference sequence). The CDR3 length is 13 residues. The CDR3 nucleotides read TGCAGTGTTCGACAGGGGGTAAACTATGGCTACACCTTC. Its protein is CSVRQGVNYGYTF.

For this clonotype: Since a much larger clone is just one base distant, this may be a read error. This sequence joins TRBV7-2 and TRBJ1-5, with D perhaps matching TRBD1 (5 bases). The CDR3 length is 12 residues. The germline V gene has CDR1 SGHTA and CDR2 FQGNSA. The CDR3 region has the DNA TGTGCCTGCAGCAGGGCGGACCAGCCCCAGCATTTT. Amino acid sequence: CACSRADQPQHF.

Regarding this clonotype: This clone may be a read error of a much larger clone one base away. CDR3 sequence: CASSLDSLGRWDTEASF. CDR3 DNA: TGTGCCAGCAGCTTAGATAGCTTGGGGAGGTGGGACACTGAAGCTTCCTTT. V usage is TRBV11-2 and J usage is TRBJ2-3, with D possibly called TRBD1 or TRBD2 (6 bases each). CDR3 length equals 17 residues. The germline gives CDR1 SGHAT, CDR2 FQNNGV.

This clonotype came up many times. In DNA form, the CDR3 reads TGTGCCAGCAGTCTAGGATCGGGCGATGAGCAGTTCTTC. Translation gives CASSLGSGDEQFF. The rearrangement joins TRBV12-3 or TRBV12-4 to TRBJ2-1; no clear D gene. The CDR3 runs to 13 residues. V was pared by 5 bases and J by 8 bases, with 13 bases between.

This clonotype showed up many times. The J gene is TRBJ1-2, the V gene TRBV7-8, with a possible D match to TRBD1 (6 bases). V lost 2 bases to trimming and J lost 2 bases, with 12 bases between them. This CDR3 region has 15 residues. CDR1 and CDR2 (germline): SGHVS, FQNEAQ. The CDR3 protein is CASSLTLGQNYGYTF. The CDR3 DNA reads TGTGCCAGCAGCTTAACCCTCGGACAGAACTATGGCTACACCTTC.

The chain is built from TRBV6-1 and TRBJ2-1; D is undetermined. V lost 6 bases and J lost 5, with 14 bases in between. The CDR3 has 14 residues. Per the germline V gene, CDR1 is MNHNS and CDR2 is SASEGT. CDR3 nucleotide sequence: TGTGCCAGCAGGCGAGCGTCGGTTAACAATGAGCAGTTCTTC. It yields the protein CASRRASVNNEQFF.

This clonotype was picked up many times. The rearrangement joins TRBV3-1 to TRBJ2-3, with D hard to call. V lost 0 bases and J lost 8, with 15 bases in between. The CDR3 sequence is 15 residues long. The germline V gene has CDR1 LGHDT and CDR2 YNNKEL (reference sequence). CDR3 residues: CASSQDTTQRGTQYF. DNA for the CDR3: TGTGCCAGCAGCCAAGATACAACACAGCGAGGTACGCAGTATTTT.

This clonotype came up many times. The CDR3 spells CASSSTSGTPYEQYF. The CDR3 nucleotides read TGTGCCAGCAGTTCAACTAGCGGTACGCCGTACGAGCAGTACTTC. The chain has TRBV7-9 and TRBJ2-7, with 8 bases lining up with TRBD2. V lost 6 bases to trimming and J lost 4 bases; unmatched junction nucleotides: 11. This CDR3 has 15 amino acids. Germline V gene sequence: CDR1 SEHNR, CDR2 FQNEAQ (reference sequence).

This clonotype was seen repeatedly, ten times or more. V and J are TRBV7-9 and TRBJ2-2; the match to TRBD1 covers 7 bases. CDR3 length: 15 amino acids. Germline-derived CDR1 and CDR2 are SEHNR and FQNEAQ (reference sequence). The ends lost 1 base at V and 4 bases at J; junction bases unmatched: 3. CDR3 in DNA: TGTGCCAGCAGCTTAGAGTCAGGGGGCACCGGGGAGCTGTTTTTT. It codes for CASSLESGGTGELFF.

This clonotype was seen many times. The rearrangement uses TRBV2 and TRBJ1-6; D might be TRBD1 (5 bases). V was cut by 8 bases and J by 7 bases, with 15 bases left in between. Germline-derived CDR1 and CDR2 are SNHLY and FYNNEI. The CDR3 contains 14 residues. CDR3 DNA sequence: TGTGCCAGCGGTCTGACAGTTACGAATTCACCCCTCCACTTT. This codes for CASGLTVTNSPLHF.

The table lists this clonotype with many counts. The chain links TRBV6-1 to TRBJ1-5, with a weak D call TRBD1 (5 bases). The germline gives CDR1 MNHNS, CDR2 SASEGT. The V and J ends lost 6 bases and 5 bases respectively, with 20 bases between them. CDR3 size: 16 residues. CDR3 nucleotide sequence: TGTGCCAGCAGCCCTTCGGGGTGGGGCGATGATCAGCCCCAGCATTTT. This encodes CASSPSGWGDDQPQHF.

To note about this clonotype: A far larger clone is just one base off, so this is likely a read error. The V and J genes are TRBV12-3 or TRBV12-4 and TRBJ2-5, with 8 bases aligning to TRBD1. The CDR3 sequence is 20 residues long. Losses at the gene ends were 7 bases for V and 11 bases for J; bases not matched to a gene: 33. CDR3: CASILTPGGHTGSSYNEQYF. CDR3 DNA: TGTGCCAGCATTCTCACTCCAGGGGGCCACACCGGCAGCTCCTACAATGAGCAGTACTTC.

This clonotype occurred many times. V is TRBV20-1 and J is TRBJ1-2; tentative D call: TRBD1 (6 bases). The germline gives CDR1 DFQATT, CDR2 SNEGSKA (reference sequence). Trimming removed 4 bases from V and 4 bases from J, with 13 bases in between. The CDR3 is 13 residues long. In DNA form, the CDR3 reads TGCAGTGCTACCCCAGGGGCGCTCTATGGCTACACCTTC. Translating it yields CSATPGALYGYTF.

This clonotype was counted between two and nine times. The chain carries TRBV20-1 and TRBJ2-2; TRBD1 matches 7 bases. The V gene's germline CDR1 is DFQATT and CDR2 SNEGSKA (reference sequence). CDR3 length: 16 residues. V gave up 0 bases and J gave up 1 base; unmatched junction bases: 5. The CDR3 spells CSARDPRQGNTGELFF. The DNA for the CDR3 is TGCAGTGCTAGAGATCCCCGACAGGGGAACACCGGGGAGCTGTTTTTT.